Shown below are 9 T cell receptor beta chains from a single sample sequenced in a study of blood T cell repertoires in COVID-19. The data were produced by immunoSEQ multiplex PCR, yet TCRdb's version contains in-frame clones alone and is incomplete. The sample contains around 130,000 clones, 75% to 90% of which appear only once. The sample consisted of peripheral blood. The source of these receptors is a man between 70 and 80 years old with active or convalescent COVID-19.

The chain is built from TRBV4-1 and TRBJ2-6; D gene unclear. CDR1 is MGHRA and CDR2 is YSYEKL in the germline V gene. The CDR3 extends over 15 amino acids. The V end was cut by 2 bases, the J end by 1 base, with 6 bases between. CDR3 region: CASSQSPSGANVLTF. The DNA for the CDR3 is TGCGCCAGCAGCCAATCTCCGTCTGGGGCCAACGTCCTGACTTTC.

This chain links TRBV24-1 with TRBJ1-2; D is possibly TRBD1 (5 bases). This CDR3 has 16 residues. The germline gives CDR1 KGHDR, CDR2 SFDVKD. Trimming cost V 7 bases and J 1 base, with 18 bases left between them. The CDR3 DNA reads as TGTGCCACCAGCGACAGTTCCTCGACGGTTAACTATGGCTACACCTTC. Protein: CATSDSSSTVNYGYTF.

The CDR3 here is CASSPPVSGSTDTQYF. Here the CDR3 DNA reads TGTGCCAGCTCACCACCGGTTAGCGGGAGCACAGATACGCAGTATTTT. This chain joins TRBV18 and TRBJ2-3, with 7 bases aligning to TRBD2. This CDR3 has 16 amino acids. The V segment lost 0 bases and the J segment 0 bases; nucleotides outside the gene matches: 3. Per germline, CDR1 KGHSH and CDR2 LQKENI.

This chain connects TRBV6-6 to TRBJ2-5; D might be TRBD1 (6 bases). The V end lost 3 bases, the J end lost 5 bases, and 19 bases lay between the germline ends. The CDR3 consists of 16 residues. Germline V gene lookup returns CDR1 MNHNY and CDR2 SVGAGI (reference sequence). The DNA for the CDR3 is TGTGCCAGCAGTTATAGGGGCGGTGGCCAGGGGGAGACCCAGTACTTC. Its translation is CASSYRGGGQGETQYF.

This clone appeared once. The V call is TRBV15, the J call TRBJ1-1; D might be TRBD1 (5 bases). Germline loops: CDR1 LNHNV, CDR2 YYDKDF (reference sequence). This CDR3 is built from 16 residues. V shed 2 bases and J shed 1 base, with 14 bases lying between them. The CDR3 sequence is CATSRLPGRENTEAFF. The CDR3 region has the DNA TGTGCCACCAGCAGACTTCCCGGCAGGGAGAACACTGAAGCTTTCTTT.

The rearrangement links TRBV1 to TRBJ1-2; the D call TRBD1 from the table was never checked on the DNA. TRBV1 is a pseudogene locus. The CDR3 is 14 amino acids. CDR3 amino acids: CTSSHADRPYGYTF. The CDR3 DNA sequence: TGCACCAGCAGCCATGCCGACAGACCCTATGGCTACACCTTC.

CDR3 residues: CASSPPSDRVGPEAFF. Here the CDR3 DNA reads TGTGCCAGCTCACCACCTTCGGACAGGGTAGGTCCTGAAGCTTTCTTT. The chain is built from TRBV18 and TRBJ1-1; TRBD1 matches 8 bases. The V and J ends lost 0 bases and 6 bases, in that order; junction bases with no gene match: 9. From germline, CDR1 is KGHSH and CDR2 LQKENI. The CDR3 length is 16 residues.

This rearrangement joins TRBV11-3 to TRBJ2-1; D not certain. The germline V gene encodes CDR1 SGHNT and CDR2 YENEEA. This CDR3 is built from 11 residues. Trimming shortened V by 3 bases and J by 5 bases, and 2 bases separated the two germline ends. The CDR3 protein is CASSFNNEQFF. Written as DNA, the CDR3 is TGTGCCAGCAGCTTCAACAATGAGCAGTTCTTC.

The chain carries TRBV5-4 and TRBJ1-2; D ambiguous. The germline CDR1 and CDR2 sequences are SGHNT and YYREEE (reference sequence). V was pared by 5 bases and J by 4 bases, with 12 bases between. The CDR3 is 13 amino acids. The chain's CDR3 is CASREKGGYGYTF. The CDR3 DNA reads as TGTGCCAGCAGAGAAAAGGGAGGCTATGGCTACACCTTC.